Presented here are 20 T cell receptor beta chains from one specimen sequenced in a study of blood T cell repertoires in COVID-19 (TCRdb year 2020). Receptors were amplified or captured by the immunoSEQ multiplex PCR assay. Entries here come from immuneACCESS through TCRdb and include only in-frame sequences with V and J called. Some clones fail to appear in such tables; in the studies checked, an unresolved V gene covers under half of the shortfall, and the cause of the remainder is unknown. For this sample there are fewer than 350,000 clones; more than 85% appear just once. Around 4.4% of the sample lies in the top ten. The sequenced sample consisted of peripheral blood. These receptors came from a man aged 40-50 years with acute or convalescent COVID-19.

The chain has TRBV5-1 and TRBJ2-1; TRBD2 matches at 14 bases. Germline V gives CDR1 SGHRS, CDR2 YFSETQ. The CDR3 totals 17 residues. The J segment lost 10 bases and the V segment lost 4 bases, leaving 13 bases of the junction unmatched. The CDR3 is CASSRRGTSGGNGEQFF. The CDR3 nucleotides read TGCGCCAGCAGCCGCCGAGGGACTAGCGGGGGAAATGGGGAGCAGTTCTTC.

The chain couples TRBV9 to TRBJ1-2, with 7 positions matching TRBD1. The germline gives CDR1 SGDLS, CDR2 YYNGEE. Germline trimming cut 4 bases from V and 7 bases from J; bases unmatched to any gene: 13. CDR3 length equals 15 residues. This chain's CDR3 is CASSQGDSSRVGYTF. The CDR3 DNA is TGTGCCAGCAGCCAGGGGGACAGCTCCAGGGTTGGCTACACCTTC.

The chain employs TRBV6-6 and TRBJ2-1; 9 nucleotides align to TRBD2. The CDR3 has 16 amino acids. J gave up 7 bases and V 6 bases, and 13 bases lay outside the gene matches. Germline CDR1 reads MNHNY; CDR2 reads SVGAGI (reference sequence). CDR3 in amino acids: CASSWTSVSPGNEQFF. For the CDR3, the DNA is TGTGCCAGCAGCTGGACTAGCGTCTCCCCGGGGAATGAGCAGTTCTTC.

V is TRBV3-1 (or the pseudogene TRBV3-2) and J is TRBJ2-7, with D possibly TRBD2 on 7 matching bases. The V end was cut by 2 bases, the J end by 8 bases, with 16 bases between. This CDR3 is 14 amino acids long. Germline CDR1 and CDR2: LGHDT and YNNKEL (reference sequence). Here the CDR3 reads CASSQRGKGGKQYF. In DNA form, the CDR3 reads TGTGCCAGCAGCCAAAGGGGGAAGGGGGGGAAGCAGTACTTC.

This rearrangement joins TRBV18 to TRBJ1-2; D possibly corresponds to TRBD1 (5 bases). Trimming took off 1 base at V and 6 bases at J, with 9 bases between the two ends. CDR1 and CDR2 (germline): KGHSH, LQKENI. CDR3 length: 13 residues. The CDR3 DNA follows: TGTGCCAGCTCACCACAGGGGAACGATGGCTACACCTTC. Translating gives CASSPQGNDGYTF. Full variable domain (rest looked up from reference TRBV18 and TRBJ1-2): NAGVMQNPRHLVRRRGQEARLRCSPMKGHSHVYWYRQLPEEGLKFMVYLQKENIIDESGMPKERFSAEFPKEGPSILRIQQVVRGDSAAYFCASSPQGNDGYTFGSGTRLTVV.

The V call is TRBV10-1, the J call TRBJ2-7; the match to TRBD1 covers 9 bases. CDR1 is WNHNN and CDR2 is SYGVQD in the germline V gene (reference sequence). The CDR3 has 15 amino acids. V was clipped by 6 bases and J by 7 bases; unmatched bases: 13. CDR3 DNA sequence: TGCGCCAGCAGCGAAGGGACAGGGCCCTTGTATGAGCAGTACTTC. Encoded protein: CASSEGTGPLYEQYF.

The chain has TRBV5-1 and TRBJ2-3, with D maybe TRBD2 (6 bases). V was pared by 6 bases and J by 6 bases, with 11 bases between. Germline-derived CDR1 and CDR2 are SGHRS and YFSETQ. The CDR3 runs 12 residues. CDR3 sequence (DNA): TGCGCCAGCACGGGGGTCTGGGATACGCAGTATTTT. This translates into CASTGVWDTQYF.

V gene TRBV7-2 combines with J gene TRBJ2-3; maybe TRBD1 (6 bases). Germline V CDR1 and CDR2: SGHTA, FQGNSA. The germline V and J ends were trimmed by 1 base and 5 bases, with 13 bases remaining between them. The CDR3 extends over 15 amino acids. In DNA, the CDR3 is TGTGCCAGCAGCTTAGTCTACAGGGAATTAGATACGCAGTATTTT. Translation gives CASSLVYRELDTQYF. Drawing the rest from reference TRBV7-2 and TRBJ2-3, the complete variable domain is GAGVSQSPSNKVTEKGKDVELRCDPISGHTALYWYRQSLGQGLEFLIYFQGNSAPDKSGLPSDRFSAERTGGSVSTLTIQRTQQEDSAVYLCASSLVYRELDTQYFGPGTRLTVL.

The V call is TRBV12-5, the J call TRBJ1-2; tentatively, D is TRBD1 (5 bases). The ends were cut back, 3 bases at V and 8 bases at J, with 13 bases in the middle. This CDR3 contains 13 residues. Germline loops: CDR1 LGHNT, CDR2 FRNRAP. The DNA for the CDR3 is TGTGCTAGTGGTTTTACCCCCACAGGAGGCTACACCTTC. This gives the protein CASGFTPTGGYTF.

In nucleotides, the CDR3 is TGTGCCAGCAGCACTTCCTCCGGGGTGGGGACTGAAGCTTTCTTT. Its protein is CASSTSSGVGTEAFF. The chain combines TRBV11-2 with TRBJ1-1, with D hard to call. V gave up 5 bases and J gave up 5 bases, with 18 bases separating them. The CDR3 consists of 15 residues. CDR1 and CDR2 from the germline V gene are SGHAT and FQNNGV.

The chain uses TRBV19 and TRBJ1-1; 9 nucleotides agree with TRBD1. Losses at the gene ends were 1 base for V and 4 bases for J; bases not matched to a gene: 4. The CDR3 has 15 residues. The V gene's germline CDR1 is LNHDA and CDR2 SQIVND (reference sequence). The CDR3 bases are TGTGCCAGTAGTATAGGGGGACAGGGTGGCACTGAAGCTTTCTTT. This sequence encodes CASSIGGQGGTEAFF. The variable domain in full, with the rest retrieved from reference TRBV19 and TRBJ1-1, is DGGITQSPKYLFRKEGQNVTLSCEQNLNHDAMYWYRQDPGQGLRLIYYSQIVNDFQKGDIAEGYSVSREKKESFPLTVTSAQKNPTAFYLCASSIGGQGGTEAFFGQGTRLTVV.

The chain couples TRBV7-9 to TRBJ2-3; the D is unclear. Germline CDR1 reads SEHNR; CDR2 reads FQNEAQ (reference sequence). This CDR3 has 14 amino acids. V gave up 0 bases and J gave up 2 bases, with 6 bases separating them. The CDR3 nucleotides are TGTGCCAGCAGCTTAGCTTCCATCACAGATACGCAGTATTTT. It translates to CASSLASITDTQYF.

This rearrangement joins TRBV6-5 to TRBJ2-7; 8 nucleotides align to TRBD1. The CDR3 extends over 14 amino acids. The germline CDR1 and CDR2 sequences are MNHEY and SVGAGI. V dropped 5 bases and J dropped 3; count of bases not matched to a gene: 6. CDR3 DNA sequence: TGTGCCAGCAGTAAACAGGGGGGTCTCTACGAGCAGTACTTC. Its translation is CASSKQGGLYEQYF.

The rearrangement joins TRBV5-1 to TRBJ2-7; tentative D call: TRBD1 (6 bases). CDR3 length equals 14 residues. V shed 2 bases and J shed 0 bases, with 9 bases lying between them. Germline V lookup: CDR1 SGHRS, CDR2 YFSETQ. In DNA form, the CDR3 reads TGCGCCAGCAGCTTCCGACAGGACTCCTACGAGCAGTACTTC. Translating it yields CASSFRQDSYEQYF.

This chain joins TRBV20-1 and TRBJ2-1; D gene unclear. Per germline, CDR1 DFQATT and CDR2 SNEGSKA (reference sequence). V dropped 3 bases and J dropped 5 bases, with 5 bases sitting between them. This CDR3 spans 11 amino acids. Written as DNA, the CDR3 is TGCAGTGCTAGCCTCGACAATGAGCAGTTCTTC. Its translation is CSASLDNEQFF.

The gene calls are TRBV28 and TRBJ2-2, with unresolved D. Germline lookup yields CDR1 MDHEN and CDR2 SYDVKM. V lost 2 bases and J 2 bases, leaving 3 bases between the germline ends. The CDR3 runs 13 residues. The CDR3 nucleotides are TGTGCCAGCAGTTTAACAAACACCGGGGAGCTGTTTTTT. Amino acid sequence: CASSLTNTGELFF.

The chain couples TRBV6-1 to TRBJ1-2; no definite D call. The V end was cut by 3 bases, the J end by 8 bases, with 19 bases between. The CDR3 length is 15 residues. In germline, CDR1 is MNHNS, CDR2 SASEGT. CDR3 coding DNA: TGTGCCAGCAGTGATTCGTTTTTGTTACAGAGCGGCTACACCTTC. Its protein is CASSDSFLLQSGYTF.

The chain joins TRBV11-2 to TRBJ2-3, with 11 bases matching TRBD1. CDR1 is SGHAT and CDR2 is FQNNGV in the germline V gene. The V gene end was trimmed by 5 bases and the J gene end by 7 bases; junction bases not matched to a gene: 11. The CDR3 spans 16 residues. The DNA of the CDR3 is TGTGCCAGCAGCCGGACAGGGGGCGCGGGTGGGAATACGCAGTATTTT. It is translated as CASSRTGGAGGNTQYF.

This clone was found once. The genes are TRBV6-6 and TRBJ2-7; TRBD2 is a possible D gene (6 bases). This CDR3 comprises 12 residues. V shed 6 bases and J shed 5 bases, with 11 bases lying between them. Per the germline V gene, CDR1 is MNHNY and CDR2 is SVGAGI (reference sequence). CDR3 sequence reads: CASSRLVHEQYF. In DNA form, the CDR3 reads TGTGCCAGCAGCCGACTAGTCCACGAGCAGTACTTC.

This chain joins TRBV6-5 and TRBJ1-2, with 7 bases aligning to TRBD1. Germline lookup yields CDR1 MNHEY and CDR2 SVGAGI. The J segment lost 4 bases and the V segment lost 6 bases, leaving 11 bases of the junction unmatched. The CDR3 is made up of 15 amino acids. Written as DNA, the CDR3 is TGTGCCAGCAGGGGTTGGGACAGAAATACCTATGGCTACACCTTC. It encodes CASRGWDRNTYGYTF.